This T cell receptor beta chain appears in the sequencing data of a study of blood T cell repertoires in COVID-19. The wider study: The origin of the acute and convalescent COVID-19 samples was the United States, Italy and Spain. Sources were T cells, B-cell-depleted T cells, or PBMCs; the material itself was cDNA or gDNA.

Germline values: CDR1 PRHDT, CDR2 FYEKMQ (reference sequence). V lost 4 bases to trimming and J lost 1 base; unmatched junction nucleotides: 4. The CDR3 has 15 amino acids. Original data processing: Amplification of reference gene primers was used by the study to estimate nucleated cell counts. The data were produced by immunoSEQ multiplex PCR, yet TCRdb's version contains in-frame clones alone and is incomplete. The D gene and trimming were derived from the DNA, and the V and J assignments and clone size from that table. This sample has some 21,000 clones, with 90% found just once. V is TRBV13 and J is TRBJ2-5; 9 bases agree with TRBD1. Sequenced sample: peripheral blood. The source is a human donor in a cohort sampled during active COVID-19. CDR3 in amino acids: CASSSRGQGQETQYF. For the CDR3, the DNA is TGTGCCAGCAGCTCCAGGGGACAGGGCCAAGAGACCCAGTACTTC.